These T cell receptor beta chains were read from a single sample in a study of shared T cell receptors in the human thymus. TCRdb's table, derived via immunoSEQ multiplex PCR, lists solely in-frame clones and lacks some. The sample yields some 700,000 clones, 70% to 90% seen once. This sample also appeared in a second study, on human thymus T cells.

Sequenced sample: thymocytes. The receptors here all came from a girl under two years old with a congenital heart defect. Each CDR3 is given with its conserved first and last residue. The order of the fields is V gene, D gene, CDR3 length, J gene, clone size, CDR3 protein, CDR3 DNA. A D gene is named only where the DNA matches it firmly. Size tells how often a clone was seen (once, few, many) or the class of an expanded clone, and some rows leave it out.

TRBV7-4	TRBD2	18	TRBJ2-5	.	CASSPLPATSGGQETQYF	TGTGCCAGCAGCCCGCTACCGGCGACTAGCGGGGGTCAAGAGACCCAGTACTTC
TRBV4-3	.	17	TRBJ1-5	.	CASSPGGYGGGLQPQHF	TGCGCCAGCAGCCCGGGTGGGTATGGGGGGGGGCTACAGCCCCAGCATTTT
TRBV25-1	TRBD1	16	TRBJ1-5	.	CASSGSNRGSNQPQHF	TGTGCCAGCAGTGGGTCAAACAGGGGGAGCAATCAGCCCCAGCATTTT
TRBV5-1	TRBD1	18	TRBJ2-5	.	CASSLLVRDSDFQETQYF	TGCGCCAGCAGCTTGTTGGTCCGGGACAGTGACTTTCAAGAGACCCAGTACTTC
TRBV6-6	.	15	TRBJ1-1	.	CASSYSNKLLREAFF	TGTGCCAGCAGTTACTCGAATAAACTTCTCCGGGAAGCTTTCTTT
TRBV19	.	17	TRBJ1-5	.	CASSTPLTAGSNQPQHF	TGTGCCAGTAGTACCCCACTGACAGCCGGAAGCAATCAGCCCCAGCATTTT
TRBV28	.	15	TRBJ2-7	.	CASSFYPHYHDEQYF	TGTGCCAGCAGTTTTTACCCCCACTATCATGACGAGCAGTACTTC
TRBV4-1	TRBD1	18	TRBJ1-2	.	CASSQPKDREGTLYGYTF	TGCGCCAGCAGCCAACCGAAGGACAGGGAGGGAACCCTCTATGGCTACACCTTC
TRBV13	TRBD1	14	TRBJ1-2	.	CASSLGGQIYGYTF	TGTGCCAGCAGCTTAGGGGGACAGATCTATGGCTACACCTTC
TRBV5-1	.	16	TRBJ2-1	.	CASKEQGLSSYNEQFF	TGCGCCAGCAAAGAACAGGGTCTAAGCTCCTACAATGAGCAGTTCTTC
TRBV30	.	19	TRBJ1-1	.	CAWSVPEPGIWKMNTEAFF	TGTGCCTGGAGTGTACCAGAGCCGGGGATATGGAAGATGAACACTGAAGCTTTCTTT
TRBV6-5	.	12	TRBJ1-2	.	CASSKSRGGYTF	TGTGCCAGCAGTAAAAGCAGGGGTGGCTACACCTTC
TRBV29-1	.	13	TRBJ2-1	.	CSAQPTLVDEQFF	TGCAGCGCGCAGCCGACTCTAGTCGATGAGCAGTTCTTC
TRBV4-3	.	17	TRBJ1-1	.	CASSQEGGSATNTEAFF	TGCGCCAGCAGCCAAGAGGGGGGGTCAGCCACGAACACTGAAGCTTTCTTT
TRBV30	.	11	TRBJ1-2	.	CAWSVGRGYTF	TGTGCCTGGAGTGTTGGTCGGGGCTACACCTTC
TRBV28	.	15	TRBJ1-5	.	CASSSEVGEGQPQHF	TGTGCCAGCAGTTCCGAGGTCGGGGAGGGGCAGCCCCAGCATTTT
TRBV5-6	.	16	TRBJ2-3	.	CASSLGTFHLTDTQYF	TGTGCCAGCAGCTTGGGGACTTTCCATCTAACAGATACGCAGTATTTT
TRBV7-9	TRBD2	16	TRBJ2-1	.	CASSPGTSGGVNEQFF	TGTGCCAGCAGCCCGGGGACTAGCGGGGGGGTCAATGAGCAGTTCTTC
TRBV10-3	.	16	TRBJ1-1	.	CAISESYRVEVTEAFF	TGTGCCATCAGTGAGTCCTACAGGGTGGAGGTCACTGAAGCTTTCTTT
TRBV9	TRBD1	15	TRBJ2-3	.	CASSPHRDSQDTQYF	TGTGCCAGCAGCCCCCACCGGGACAGCCAGGACACGCAGTATTTT
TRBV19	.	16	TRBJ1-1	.	CASSIIWSNLNTEAFF	TGTGCCAGTAGTATAATTTGGTCTAACCTGAACACTGAAGCTTTCTTT
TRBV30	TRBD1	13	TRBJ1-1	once	CAWSGQGDTEAFF	TGTGCCTGGAGTGGGCAGGGGGACACTGAAGCTTTCTTT
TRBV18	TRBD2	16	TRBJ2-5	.	CASSPCSAGGQETQYF	TGTGCCAGCTCACCATGCTCAGCGGGGGGCCAAGAGACCCAGTACTTC